This T cell receptor beta chain was obtained from a study of shared clonotypes between healthy human individuals. Study-level background: CD8 memory received one plate per donor, CD8 naive two, CD4 memory three and CD4 naive three.

CD45RO-negative cells were positively selected for CCR7, leaving out terminally differentiated effector memory CD45RA+ cells. A remark on this clone: The antigen is undetermined.

Clones were read by immunoSEQ multiplex PCR, and TCRdb kept only the in-frame ones, dropping some. The table shows 760,000 or so clones, with 90% to 97% occurring only once. Overall study findings and caveats: It was the non-shared clonotypes that had lower generation probabilities than clonotypes shared by all four donors. Sorted-subset samples were not fully sequenced, rarefaction indicated. Across a handful of donors, naive CD4 shared around 5.4%, naive CD8 about 3.2%, memory CD4 2% to 2.5%, memory CD8 0.4% to 0.5%.

Germline CDR1 and CDR2: SEHNR and FQNEAQ (reference sequence). Trimming removed 1 base at V and 4 bases at J, with 8 bases between. The CDR3 is 14 residues long. Sequencing input: naive CD8+ T cells sorted from blood. This sequence was found in a man under 40 in good health. The rearrangement uses TRBV7-9 and TRBJ2-1; possibly TRBD2 for D (6 bases). CDR3 nucleotide sequence: TGTGCCAGCAGCTTAGACAGCGGGTACAATGAGCAGTTCTTC. Its translation is CASSLDSGYNEQFF.